The present T cell receptor (beta chain) was sequenced within a study of T cell repertoires in cytomegalovirus infection. This clonotype was picked up many times. The germline V gene has CDR1 LNHNV and CDR2 YYDKDF (reference sequence). This CDR3 is 17 amino acids long. The junction had 11 bases not matched to a gene; V was cut back by 1 base and J by 6 bases. From the reads, TCRdb called clonotypes with MiXCR, one entry per CDR3 protein. The data show approximately 490,000 distinct CDR3 sequences, with around 10% seen just once and 10% held by the top ten. The sequenced sample consisted of PBMCs. The chain couples TRBV15 to TRBJ2-1, with 8 positions matching TRBD1. The sequence derives from a human donor in good health (CMV status not recorded). Some clones in this sample may be carry-over from other donors' samples. The CDR3 sequence: CATSRVGPGQVSNEQFF. CDR3 sequence (DNA): TGTGCCACCAGCAGAGTAGGACCGGGACAGGTCTCCAATGAGCAGTTCTTC.